Below are 17 T cell receptor beta chains sequenced from a single sample in a study of siplizumab effects on memory and regulatory T cells (dated by TCRdb to between 2018 and 2020). The protocol used for the library was the immunoSEQ multiplex PCR assay. TCRdb carries this immuneACCESS record with in-frame sequences only. Its versions omit some clonotypes, under half of them owing to an unresolved V gene in the studies checked, with the rest unexplained. A total of some 100,000 clones appear in this sample, about 90% of them only once. Together, the top ten hold 0.14% to 0.15% of the sample. The sequenced sample was CD4+ T cells sorted from blood. These TCRs come from a human donor in good health.

The chain recombines TRBV5-4 with TRBJ1-2; possible D gene TRBD1, 5 bases. The CDR3 contains 15 residues. V was clipped by 2 bases and J by 4 bases, with 15 bases between them. CDR1 and CDR2 from the germline V gene are SGHNT and YYREEE (reference sequence). Written as DNA, the CDR3 is TGTGCCAGCAGCTTTTCCCAGGGAGTGAGCTATGGCTACACCTTC. Translated: CASSFSQGVSYGYTF.

The chain combines TRBV30 with TRBJ2-1; D is possibly TRBD1 (6 bases). Germline CDR1 and CDR2: GTSNPN and SVGIG (reference sequence). Trimming pared 0 bases from V and 9 bases from J, leaving 18 bases between. The CDR3 is 15 residues long. The CDR3 DNA is TGTGCCTGGAGTGTCTTACAGGGCCTCCCGGGTGAGCAGTTCTTC. It codes for CAWSVLQGLPGEQFF.

The rearrangement joins TRBV7-9 to TRBJ1-4; 8 bases agree with TRBD1. The CDR3 is 13 residues long. Germline loops: CDR1 SEHNR, CDR2 FQNEAQ (reference sequence). With V trimmed by 6 bases and J by 5 bases, 2 bases remained unmatched. As DNA, the CDR3 is TGTGCCAGCAGGGGACAGGCCAATGAAAAACTGTTTTTT. This codes for CASRGQANEKLFF.

The chain carries TRBV5-1 and TRBJ1-2; D unclear. Trimming stripped 0 bases from V and 6 bases from J, with 6 bases between. Germline values: CDR1 SGHRS, CDR2 YFSETQ. CDR3 size: 12 residues. This CDR3 is CASSLVPDGYTF. The CDR3 nucleotides read TGCGCCAGCAGCTTGGTGCCCGATGGCTACACCTTC.

The CDR3 DNA follows: TGTGCCAGCAGCTTGTGGGGACAGGGGAGTTCACCCCTCCACTTT. This codes for CASSLWGQGSSPLHF. The chain is built from TRBV5-4 and TRBJ1-6, with 10 bases aligning to TRBD1. The length of the CDR3 is 15 residues. Trimming cost V 1 base and J 9 bases; bases outside gene matches: 4. Germline CDR1 is SGHNT and CDR2 is YYREEE (reference sequence).

The rearrangement uses TRBV6-6 and TRBJ1-5; perhaps TRBD1 as D (5 bases). Trimming removed 8 bases at V and 1 base at J, with 12 bases between. Germline V gene lookup returns CDR1 MNHNY and CDR2 SVGAGI (reference sequence). The CDR3 loop spans 14 amino acids. CDR3 amino acids: CASAGQGSNQPQHF. The DNA of the CDR3 is TGTGCCAGCGCAGGACAAGGGAGCAATCAGCCCCAGCATTTT.

J is TRBJ2-1 and V is TRBV9; D is unclear. The CDR3 runs to 12 residues. In germline, CDR1 is SGDLS, CDR2 YYNGEE. V shed 3 bases and J shed 7 bases, with 8 bases lying between them. The CDR3 is CASSGPRNEQFF. In DNA form, the CDR3 reads TGTGCCAGCAGCGGACCAAGGAATGAGCAGTTCTTC.

Remarks on this clone: The junction does not match germline at one end; this may be a read error. The chain employs TRBV6-5 and TRBJ1-3; D perhaps matches TRBD1 (5 bases). Germline V gene sequence: CDR1 MNHEY, CDR2 SVGAGI. CDR3 length equals 8 residues. The CDR3 spells CARGTLDF. The DNA of the CDR3 is TGTGCCAGGGGGACTCTTGATTTT.

V gene TRBV6-5 combines with J gene TRBJ2-7, with D perhaps TRBD1 or TRBD2 (5 bases each). V lost 4 bases and J 7 bases, leaving 20 bases between the germline ends. Germline CDR1 reads MNHEY; CDR2 reads SVGAGI. The CDR3 length is 15 residues. CDR3 bases: TGTGCCAGCAGTTTTGGGGGTAGGATCGCGAGGGAGCAGTACTTC. Translated: CASSFGGRIAREQYF.

V and J are TRBV7-2 and TRBJ2-5; TRBD2 matches at 7 bases. After removal of 6 bases from V and 3 bases from J, the junction contained 7 bases not matched to a gene. Germline V CDR1 and CDR2: SGHTA, FQGNSA. The CDR3 is 14 residues long. The CDR3 sequence: CASSTGTTKETQYF. DNA for the CDR3: TGTGCCAGCAGTACCGGGACTACTAAAGAGACCCAGTACTTC.

The chain carries TRBV6-5 and TRBJ2-3; D gene unclear. CDR1 MNHEY and CDR2 SVGAGI come from the germline V gene. Trimming removed 0 bases at V and 1 base at J, with 5 bases between. The CDR3 is made up of 14 amino acids. CDR3 in DNA: TGTGCCAGCAGTTACTCAACAGGCACAGATACGCAGTATTTT. It codes for CASSYSTGTDTQYF.

This chain connects TRBV25-1 to TRBJ2-7; TRBD2 matches at 14 bases. The V gene's germline CDR1 is MGHDK and CDR2 SYGVNS. The CDR3 loop spans 14 amino acids. The ends lost 6 bases at V and 2 bases at J; junction bases unmatched: 0. This chain's CDR3 is CASRTSGGAYEQYF. The CDR3 DNA is TGTGCCAGCAGGACTAGCGGGGGGGCCTACGAGCAGTACTTC.

This chain uses TRBV2 with TRBJ1-2; the D is unclear. The CDR3 covers 13 residues. Trimming left V 4 bases short and J 14 bases short, with 20 bases between. The germline V gene has CDR1 SNHLY and CDR2 FYNNEI. As DNA, the CDR3 is TGTGCCAGCAGTGGGGGTCTCGGGGTTCATGAAACCTTC. It translates to CASSGGLGVHETF.

This chain uses TRBV19 with TRBJ2-5; 7 nucleotides align to TRBD2. V was pared by 5 bases and J by 3 bases, with 9 bases of the junction left unmatched. Germline V gene data show CDR1 as LNHDA and CDR2 as SQIVND (reference sequence). This CDR3 contains 15 residues. CDR3 protein: CASSPLGLAEETQYF. For the CDR3, the DNA is TGTGCCAGTAGTCCCCTGGGGCTAGCGGAAGAGACCCAGTACTTC.

This chain connects TRBV7-2 to TRBJ2-3; TRBD2 matches at 7 bases. This CDR3 comprises 14 residues. CDR1 and CDR2 from the germline V gene are SGHTA and FQGNSA. The J segment lost 9 bases and the V segment lost 1 base, leaving 7 bases of the junction unmatched. CDR3 DNA sequence: TGTGCCAGCAGCTTAGGCGTAGCGGGCCCGACGCAGTATTTT. It specifies CASSLGVAGPTQYF.

The chain has TRBV7-2 and TRBJ2-2; no firm D call. This CDR3 has 15 amino acids. Trimming took 2 bases from V and 7 from J, leaving 14 bases between them. The germline V gene encodes CDR1 SGHTA and CDR2 FQGNSA. CDR3: CASSLRPINGGELFF. CDR3 nucleotide sequence: TGTGCCAGCAGCTTACGGCCTATTAACGGCGGGGAGCTGTTTTTT.

The J gene is TRBJ2-7, the V gene TRBV7-6, with D unresolved. Germline V lookup: CDR1 SGHVS, CDR2 FNYEAQ. V was trimmed by 1 base and J by 7 bases, leaving 17 bases between them. This CDR3 contains 15 residues. In DNA form, the CDR3 reads TGTGCCAGCAGCTTAGGGGCTGCAGCGCCGGGTGAGCAGTACTTC. Amino acid sequence: CASSLGAAAPGEQYF.